The next 2 T cell receptor beta chains were all read from a single sample in a study of blood T cells in healthy people across ages. The use of a sample-barcoded 5' primer and a J-beta primer mix characterized a second PCR of roughly 7 to 11 cycles. TCRdb re-called the 5' RACE reads through MiXCR, storing one row per CDR3 protein. Seen here are 700,000 to 900,000 distinct CDR3 sequences, 53% observed once, and the top ten hold about two fifths. Sequencing was carried out using blood. The receptors were sampled from an older man in good health.

The chain recombines TRBV5-1 with TRBJ2-3; a possible D gene is TRBD2 (5 bases). CDR1 and CDR2 from the germline V gene are SGHRS and YFSETQ. CDR3 length: 14 amino acids. V was trimmed by 3 bases and J by 0 bases, leaving 8 bases between them. This CDR3 is CASSWGESTDTQYF. The DNA of the CDR3 is TGCGCCAGCAGCTGGGGAGAGAGCACAGATACGCAGTATTTT.

The V and J genes are TRBV6-1 and TRBJ2-5; the D is unclear. This CDR3 has 14 residues. V was shortened by 4 bases and J by 4 bases, with 13 bases between the two germline ends. Germline CDR1 and CDR2: MNHNS and SASEGT. The CDR3, as DNA: TGTGCCAGCAGTGCCGTATTAAGCCGAGAGACCCAGTACTTC. This codes for CASSAVLSRETQYF.